This T cell receptor beta chain is drawn from a study of blood T cell repertoires in COVID-19. Turning to the study itself: Specimens from acute and convalescent COVID-19 originated in the United States, Italy and Spain.

Authors' methods: Amplification with reference gene primers provided the estimates of nucleated cell counts. Data came from immunoSEQ multiplex PCR; TCRdb stores just in-frame clones and leaves some out. V and J calls and clone size are given by that table; D and trimming were obtained from the DNA. The sample consists of roughly 300,000 clones, 80% to 90% of them appearing once. Losses at the gene ends were 3 bases for V and 9 bases for J; bases not matched to a gene: 13. Germline V gene lookup returns CDR1 SGHNT and CDR2 YYREEE (reference sequence). This CDR3 has 17 amino acids. Sequencing was performed on PBMCs or T cells enriched from blood (not recorded which). The V gene is TRBV5-4, the J gene TRBJ2-3; TRBD2 matches 13 bases. This TCR came from a woman in her 30s who had recovered from COVID-19. CDR3 residues: CASSSRTSGGLGVTQYF. In DNA form, the CDR3 reads TGTGCCAGCAGCTCAAGGACTAGCGGGGGTCTGGGGGTCACGCAGTATTTT. The whole variable domain, remainder taken from reference TRBV5-4 and TRBJ2-3, is ETGVTQSPTHLIKTRGQQVTLRCSSQSGHNTVSWYQQALGQGPQFIFQYYREEENGRGNFPPRFSGLQFPNYSSELNVNALELDDSALYLCASSSRTSGGLGVTQYFGPGTRLTVL.